A single sample gave rise to the 21 T cell receptor beta chains below, sequenced in a study of T cells in Graves' hyperthyroidism and ophthalmopathy. Researchers amplified the TCR beta CDR3 regions from RNA transcripts. The study used the HTBI primer set for a first-round RT-PCR of the TCR CDR3. TCRdb re-derived calls from the multiplex PCR reads in MiXCR, one entry per CDR3 protein. The table lists approximately 350,000 distinct CDR3 sequences, nearly 15% of them singletons. The sequenced sample was blood. These receptors were taken from a woman aged 60-75 years with Graves' ophthalmopathy.

In this sample, this clonotype turned up many times. The rearrangement joins TRBV11-2 to TRBJ2-3; D perhaps matches TRBD2 (5 bases). Trimming left V 4 bases short and J 4 bases short, with 15 bases between. There are 15 residues in the CDR3. CDR1 SGHAT and CDR2 FQNNGV come from the germline V gene. CDR3 DNA: TGTGCCAGCAGCTCCCGCCCGGGGTTGGCAGATACGCAGTATTTT. It is translated as CASSSRPGLADTQYF.

This clonotype was detected ten times or more. V is TRBV7-6 and J is TRBJ1-4; maybe TRBD1 (5 bases). The germline gives CDR1 SGHVS, CDR2 FNYEAQ. The CDR3 totals 16 residues. The V end lost 5 bases, the J end lost 8 bases, and 21 bases lay between the germline ends. This chain's CDR3 is CASSKRRDPTWEKLFF. CDR3 bases: TGTGCCAGCAGCAAGCGCCGGGACCCAACCTGGGAAAAACTGTTTTTT.

The V call is TRBV20-1, the J call TRBJ2-3, with 7 positions matching TRBD2. V shed 3 bases, J shed 2 bases, and the junction held 5 bases outside the gene matches. This CDR3 has 14 amino acids. Germline CDR1 DFQATT, CDR2 SNEGSKA (reference sequence). CDR3 protein: CSASWREITDTQYF. In nucleotides, the CDR3 is TGCAGTGCTAGTTGGCGGGAGATCACAGATACGCAGTATTTT.

This clonotype has a count of ten or more. The genes are TRBV5-1 and TRBJ2-2; TRBD1 aligns across 8 bases. This CDR3 is built from 13 residues. The trim removed 4 bases at V and 7 bases at J, leaving 3 bases unmatched. Per the germline V gene, CDR1 is SGHRS and CDR2 is YFSETQ. The CDR3 sequence: CASSATGDGELFF. In nucleotides, the CDR3 is TGCGCCAGCAGCGCGACAGGGGACGGGGAGCTGTTTTTT.

Ten or more counts support this clonotype. CDR3 sequence: CASSPLAGRAYNEQFF. CDR3 nucleotide sequence: TGTGCCAGCAGTCCCTTGGCCGGGAGGGCCTACAATGAGCAGTTCTTC. The chain combines TRBV7-9 with TRBJ2-1, with TRBD2 matching over 8 bases. Germline CDR1 reads SEHNR; CDR2 reads FQNEAQ (reference sequence). V shed 6 bases and J 2 bases; nucleotides not matched to a gene: 9. The length of the CDR3 is 16 residues. The full variable domain, rest sourced from reference TRBV7-9 and TRBJ2-1, is DTGVSQNPRHKITKRGQNVTFRCDPISEHNRLYWYRQTLGQGPEFLTYFQNEAQLEKSRLLSDRFSAERPKGSFSTLEIQRTEQGDSAMYLCASSPLAGRAYNEQFFGPGTRLTVL.

This clonotype showed up many times. The chain employs TRBV7-9 and TRBJ1-4; D is uncertain. Trimming shortened V by 5 bases and J by 8 bases, and 9 bases separated the two germline ends. This CDR3 region has 12 residues. Germline V gene sequence: CDR1 SEHNR, CDR2 FQNEAQ (reference sequence). The CDR3 DNA reads TGTGCCAGCAGCCGTAACAGAGAAAAACTGTTTTTT. Encoded protein: CASSRNREKLFF.

A few counts support this clonotype. This rearrangement joins TRBV30 to TRBJ1-4; D not resolved. Germline values: CDR1 GTSNPN, CDR2 SVGIG (reference sequence). There are 14 residues in the CDR3. Trimming left V 0 bases short and J 8 bases short, with 13 bases between. The CDR3 protein is CAWSVRIGREKLFF. The CDR3 DNA sequence: TGTGCCTGGAGTGTCAGGATAGGAAGAGAAAAACTGTTTTTT.

This clonotype was observed many times. The chain recombines TRBV30 with TRBJ2-7; D is possibly TRBD1 (6 bases). Germline V gene data show CDR1 as GTSNPN and CDR2 as SVGIG (reference sequence). The CDR3 has 14 amino acids. With 1 base removed from V and 2 bases from J, the gap between germline ends came to 12 bases. The CDR3 loop reads CAWSALEGAYEQYF. Here the CDR3 DNA reads TGTGCCTGGAGTGCATTAGAGGGGGCCTACGAGCAGTACTTC.

The rearrangement joins TRBV14 to TRBJ2-7, with D possibly matching TRBD1 (5 bases). Trimming stripped 2 bases from V and 6 bases from J, with 14 bases between. The germline gives CDR1 SGHDN, CDR2 FVKESK. The CDR3 sequence is 14 residues long. CDR3 in amino acids: CASSQNLGPGEQYF. CDR3 sequence (DNA): TGTGCCAGCAGCCAAAACCTGGGGCCAGGCGAGCAGTACTTC.

This clonotype was detected ten times or more. V is TRBV5-5 and J is TRBJ2-1, with D uncertain. V was clipped by 4 bases and J by 7 bases, with 9 bases between them. Germline CDR1 reads SGHKS; CDR2 reads YYEKEE (reference sequence). The CDR3 sequence is 12 residues long. Here the CDR3 DNA reads TGTGCCAGCAGCAATCCCATTAATGAGCAGTTCTTC. This translates into CASSNPINEQFF. Using reference TRBV5-5 and TRBJ2-1 for the parts outside the CDR3, the full variable domain is DAGVTQSPTHLIKTRGQQVTLRCSPISGHKSVSWYQQVLGQGPQFIFQYYEKEERGRGNFPDRFSARQFPNYSSELNVNALLLGDSALYLCASSNPINEQFFGPGTRLTVL.

In this sample, this clonotype turned up a few times. The genes are TRBV10-2 and TRBJ1-5; D is possibly TRBD1 (6 bases). V gave up 7 bases and J gave up 5 bases, with 18 bases separating them. The CDR3 loop spans 15 amino acids. Germline lookup yields CDR1 WSHSY and CDR2 SAAADI. CDR3 region: CASKGGSAGDQPQHF. The CDR3 coding sequence is TGCGCCAGCAAGGGGGGATCTGCAGGGGATCAGCCCCAGCATTTT.

This clonotype occurred many times. This sequence joins TRBV20-1 and TRBJ2-5; 7 bases map to TRBD2. Per the germline V gene, CDR1 is DFQATT and CDR2 is SNEGSKA (reference sequence). Trimming removed 3 bases from V and 4 bases from J; junction bases left unmatched: 8. The CDR3 runs to 14 residues. The CDR3 loop is CSARRVGGRETQYF. DNA for the CDR3: TGCAGTGCTAGGCGCGTGGGAGGGCGAGAGACCCAGTACTTC.

This clonotype was seen repeatedly, ten times or more. The chain couples TRBV24-1 to TRBJ2-3, with 8 bases lining up with TRBD1. V gave up 2 bases and J gave up 1 base; unmatched junction bases: 1. Per the germline V gene, CDR1 is KGHDR and CDR2 is SFDVKD. The CDR3 sequence is 15 residues long. The CDR3 here is CATSDSGQGTDTQYF. The CDR3 DNA reads as TGTGCCACCAGTGATTCGGGACAGGGCACAGATACGCAGTATTTT.

In this sample, this clonotype turned up many times. The rearrangement links TRBV30 to TRBJ2-7, with a tentative D call TRBD1 (6 bases). Germline values: CDR1 GTSNPN, CDR2 SVGIG (reference sequence). The CDR3 has 15 residues. V was cut by 0 bases and J by 3 bases, with 15 bases left in between. CDR3 region: CAWSVGMGTLYEQYF. CDR3 DNA: TGTGCCTGGAGTGTGGGTATGGGGACACTCTACGAGCAGTACTTC. Full variable domain (outside the CDR3, taken from reference TRBV30 and TRBJ2-7): SQTIHQWPATLVQPVGSPLSLECTVEGTSNPNLYWYRQAAGRGLQLLFYSVGIGQISSEVPQNLSASRPQDRQFILSSKKLLLSDSGFYLCAWSVGMGTLYEQYFGPGTRLTVT.

V is TRBV19 and J is TRBJ1-5; tentative D call: TRBD1 (6 bases). The CDR3 consists of 14 residues. Germline CDR1 and CDR2: LNHDA and SQIVND (reference sequence). Deletions cut 3 bases from V and 4 bases from J, with 10 bases between. CDR3 DNA: TGTGCCAGTAGTATCGCAGGGGTAAATCAGCCCCAGCATTTT. Its translation: CASSIAGVNQPQHF.

This clonotype was observed a handful of times. The chain recombines TRBV9 with TRBJ1-1; D uncertain. This CDR3 spans 14 amino acids. Trimming removed 0 bases at V and 6 bases at J, with 12 bases between. The V gene's germline CDR1 is SGDLS and CDR2 YYNGEE. For the CDR3, the DNA is TGTGCCAGCAGCGTAGGGGTTTTGGCTTCTGAAGCTTTCTTT. Its protein product is CASSVGVLASEAFF.

This clonotype was seen a handful of times. The chain combines TRBV20-1 with TRBJ2-1, with a possible D match to TRBD2 (6 bases). Germline CDR1 is DFQATT and CDR2 is SNEGSKA (reference sequence). Trimming shortened V by 5 bases and J by 0 bases, and 14 bases separated the two germline ends. The CDR3 consists of 15 residues. CDR3 loop: CSAPHGGSSYNEQFF. The CDR3 nucleotides are TGCAGTGCTCCCCATGGGGGGAGCTCCTACAATGAGCAGTTCTTC.

There are a few counts of this clonotype. This chain uses TRBV5-4 with TRBJ2-1; TRBD1 matches 8 bases. CDR1 and CDR2 (germline): SGHNT, YYREEE (reference sequence). The V gene end was trimmed by 4 bases and the J gene end by 7 bases; junction bases not matched to a gene: 13. The CDR3 runs to 16 residues. CDR3 bases: TGTGCCAGCAGCCAGTCTGGGACAGGTAAACTTAATGAGCAGTTCTTC. Translating gives CASSQSGTGKLNEQFF. Combining the CDR3 with reference TRBV5-4 and TRBJ2-1 gives the whole variable domain ETGVTQSPTHLIKTRGQQVTLRCSSQSGHNTVSWYQQALGQGPQFIFQYYREEENGRGNFPPRFSGLQFPNYSSELNVNALELDDSALYLCASSQSGTGKLNEQFFGPGTRLTVL.

This clonotype has more than one count but fewer than ten. The gene calls are TRBV7-8 and TRBJ2-7, with TRBD2 matching over 10 bases. The germline V gene has CDR1 SGHVS and CDR2 FQNEAQ. The CDR3 has 17 amino acids. Trimming cost V 0 bases and J 7 bases; bases outside gene matches: 12. In nucleotides, the CDR3 is TGTGCCAGCAGCTTAGCGCGGCTAGCGGGAGCCCCCGGGGAGCAGTACTTC. Its protein is CASSLARLAGAPGEQYF. Complete variable domain (other parts from reference TRBV7-8 and TRBJ2-7): GAGVSQSPRYKVAKRGQDVALRCDPISGHVSLFWYQQALGQGPEFLTYFQNEAQLDKSGLPSDRFFAERPEGSVSTLKIQRTQQEDSAVYLCASSLARLAGAPGEQYFGPGTRLTVT.

The chain combines TRBV6-2 or TRBV6-3 with TRBJ2-3, with 7 nucleotides matching TRBD1. Unmatched junction bases numbered 13, after V lost 7 bases and J lost 3 bases. Germline loops: CDR1 MNHEY, CDR2 SVGEGT. CDR3 size: 16 residues. The CDR3 here is CASTPRRGLLTDTQYF. Here the CDR3 DNA reads TGTGCCAGCACTCCACGTAGGGGGCTACTAACAGATACGCAGTATTTT.

This rearrangement joins TRBV5-6 to TRBJ2-3, with 16 bases aligning to TRBD2. V shed 1 base and J 5 bases; nucleotides not matched to a gene: 7. Germline V gene lookup returns CDR1 SGHDT and CDR2 YYEEEE. CDR3 length equals 18 residues. The CDR3 protein is CASSLPGTSGRAEDTQYF. CDR3 bases: TGTGCCAGCAGCTTGCCCGGGACTAGCGGGAGGGCCGAAGATACGCAGTATTTT.